This T cell receptor (beta chain) emerged from a study of shared clonotypes between healthy human individuals. About this clone itself: Its antigen is unknown.

Germline V gene data show CDR1 as MNHNS and CDR2 as SASEGT. The CDR3 totals 15 residues. V was clipped by 1 base and J by 2 bases, with 9 bases between them. Data came from immunoSEQ multiplex PCR; TCRdb stores just in-frame clones and leaves some out. The sample shows about 2 million clones, over 85% of them seen only once. Whole-study results and caveats: A limitation of the genetic and exposure-history diversity represented arose from few donors.

CD45RO negativity and positive selection for CCR7 defined naive CD8 cells, a population that excluded terminally differentiated effector memory CD45RA+ cells. Material for sequencing was naive CD8+ T cells sorted from blood. The gene calls are TRBV6-1 and TRBJ2-1; D is ambiguous. The clonotype originates from a man younger than 35 in good health. This chain's CDR3 is CASSEGLGTYNEQFF. CDR3 bases: TGTGCCAGCAGTGAAGGGTTAGGGACCTACAATGAGCAGTTCTTC.